These 21 T cell receptor beta chains originate from one sample sequenced in a study of blood T cell repertoires in COVID-19. Sequencing was performed with immunoSEQ multiplex PCR; in TCRdb, only in-frame clones are kept and a portion is missing. The repertoire holds more than 65,000 clones, over 70% seen once, with less than 40% in the top ten. The sequencing sample was made of peripheral blood. The origin of the receptors is a woman between 70 and 85 years old with acute or convalescent COVID-19.

This clone has just a few counts. The chain recombines TRBV10-3 with TRBJ1-2; 9 bases align to TRBD1. CDR1 ENHRY and CDR2 SYGVKD come from the germline V gene. This CDR3 has 13 residues. J was trimmed by 6 bases and V by 4 bases; bases with no gene match: 3. CDR3 bases: TGTGCCATCAGTGCCGGACAGGGGAATGGCTACACCTTC. It encodes CAISAGQGNGYTF.

The J gene is TRBJ1-5, the V gene TRBV19; tentatively, D is TRBD1 (6 bases). The CDR3 length is 16 residues. Deletions cut 6 bases from V and 0 bases from J, with 15 bases between. Germline assignment: CDR1 LNHDA and CDR2 SQIVND (reference sequence). This CDR3 is CASRNQGGDSNQPQHF. The CDR3, as DNA: TGTGCCAGTAGGAACCAAGGGGGAGATAGCAATCAGCCCCAGCATTTT.

This clone occurred a few times. The chain employs TRBV27 and TRBJ2-3; maybe TRBD1 (6 bases). Trimming took 6 bases from V and 2 from J, leaving 12 bases between them. CDR1 and CDR2 (germline): MNHEY, SMNVEV (reference sequence). The CDR3 extends over 14 amino acids. The CDR3: CASRPQGYTDTQYF. The CDR3 DNA is TGTGCCAGCAGGCCACAGGGCTACACAGATACGCAGTATTTT.

This clone was counted a few times. This rearrangement joins TRBV29-1 to TRBJ2-3; D remains unclear. Looked up from germline, CDR1 is SQVTM and CDR2 is ANQGSEA. The V gene lost 6 bases and the J gene lost 7 bases, with 11 bases spanning the gap. The CDR3 consists of 11 residues. The CDR3 reads CSVPILNTQYF. The CDR3 nucleotides read TGCAGCGTACCTATCCTGAATACGCAGTATTTT.

The J gene is TRBJ1-6, the V gene TRBV28, with D unclear. The V and J ends lost 6 bases and 9 bases respectively, with 9 bases between them. The germline V gene has CDR1 MDHEN and CDR2 SYDVKM. The CDR3 loop spans 12 amino acids. Here the CDR3 reads CASRSGSSPLHF. In DNA, the CDR3 is TGTGCCAGCAGATCGGGGAGTTCACCCCTCCACTTT.

This chain connects TRBV3-1 (or the pseudogene TRBV3-2) to TRBJ1-2; D is uncertain. This CDR3 is 15 amino acids long. Trimming cost V 1 base and J 6 bases, with 15 bases left between them. The germline gives CDR1 LGHDT, CDR2 YNNKEL (reference sequence). The DNA of the CDR3 is TGTGCCAGCAGCCAAGGTTGGGCAGCTCATAATGGCTACACCTTC. Translation: CASSQGWAAHNGYTF.

The J gene is TRBJ2-1, the V gene TRBV19; 12 bases are shared with TRBD2. The CDR3 covers 18 residues. In germline, CDR1 is LNHDA, CDR2 SQIVND (reference sequence). V was clipped by 7 bases and J by 0 bases; unmatched bases: 10. In nucleotides, the CDR3 is TGTGCCAGTACAGGGACTAGCGGGCTCGGGGGCTCCTACAATGAGCAGTTCTTC. Translated, it gives CASTGTSGLGGSYNEQFF.

The table lists this clone with a few counts. The J gene is TRBJ2-5, the V gene TRBV7-9, with D possibly being TRBD1 (5 bases). Germline CDR1 reads SEHNR; CDR2 reads FQNEAQ (reference sequence). With 3 bases removed from V and 3 bases from J, the gap between germline ends came to 14 bases. This CDR3 has 15 residues. CDR3 bases: TGTGCCAGCAGCTTTAAGCCTGGACAAGAAGAGACCCAGTACTTC. Translation: CASSFKPGQEETQYF. The complete variable domain, with remaining parts taken from reference TRBV7-9 and TRBJ2-5, reads DTGVSQNPRHKITKRGQNVTFRCDPISEHNRLYWYRQTLGQGPEFLTYFQNEAQLEKSRLLSDRFSAERPKGSFSTLEIQRTEQGDSAMYLCASSFKPGQEETQYFGPGTRLLVL.

On this clone: Other DNA variants within this sample encode the same CDR3. The chain uses TRBV6-2 or TRBV6-3 and TRBJ2-7; 9 bases match TRBD2. The length of the CDR3 is 15 residues. The junction had 4 bases not matched to a gene; V was cut back by 2 bases and J by 2 bases. In germline, CDR1 is MNHEY, CDR2 SVGEGT. In DNA form, the CDR3 reads TGTGCCAGCAGTTACGGGCTAGCGGGAACCTACGAGCAGTACTTC. It yields the protein CASSYGLAGTYEQYF.

V usage is TRBV2 and J usage is TRBJ2-5; tentatively, D is TRBD2 (8 bases). Germline V gives CDR1 SNHLY, CDR2 FYNNEI. V gave up 7 bases and J gave up 5 bases, with 17 bases separating them. This CDR3 contains 14 residues. The CDR3 spells CASTRGGTSETQYF. CDR3 sequence (DNA): TGTGCCAGCACCAGGGGGGGGACTAGTGAGACCCAGTACTTC.

As DNA, the CDR3 is TGTGCCAGCAGCCAAACCGGGACTAGCGGGGGGAGTAGTGAGCAGTTCTTC. Translation gives CASSQTGTSGGSSEQFF. The chain combines TRBV4-2 with TRBJ2-1; 15 bases match TRBD2. In germline, CDR1 is LGHNA, CDR2 YNFKEQ. The CDR3 is made up of 17 amino acids. The ends lost 2 bases at V and 9 bases at J; junction bases unmatched: 8.

The rearrangement links TRBV7-2 to TRBJ2-7; 9 bases fit TRBD2. CDR1 is SGHTA and CDR2 is FQGNSA in the germline V gene. The CDR3 is 14 residues long. With V trimmed by 6 bases and J by 6 bases, 9 bases remained unmatched. The CDR3 DNA reads TGTGCCAGCAGTCGACCGGGACTAGCTTCCGAGCAGTACTTC. Residues: CASSRPGLASEQYF.

There are a few counts of this clone. J is TRBJ2-1 and V is TRBV9; perhaps TRBD1 as D (5 bases). Trimming took off 2 bases at V and 8 bases at J, with 11 bases between the two ends. The length of the CDR3 is 13 residues. From germline, CDR1 is SGDLS and CDR2 YYNGEE. The CDR3: CASSVSGFHEQFF. In nucleotides, the CDR3 is TGTGCCAGCAGCGTCTCAGGGTTCCATGAGCAGTTCTTC.

This clone has a handful of counts. The chain joins TRBV19 to TRBJ1-5, with TRBD1 matching over 11 bases. CDR1 is LNHDA and CDR2 is SQIVND in the germline V gene (reference sequence). Losses at the gene ends were 3 bases for V and 5 bases for J; bases not matched to a gene: 12. The CDR3 consists of 18 residues. CDR3 protein: CASSIDRLGQGDYQPQHF. CDR3 in DNA: TGTGCCAGTAGTATTGACCGTCTGGGACAGGGGGATTATCAGCCCCAGCATTTT.

This rearrangement joins TRBV4-3 to TRBJ1-6; TRBD1 matches 9 bases. The CDR3 has 13 residues. V dropped 7 bases and J dropped 6; count of bases not matched to a gene: 1. Germline values: CDR1 LGHNA, CDR2 YSLEER. The CDR3 loop is CASKDRGNSPLHF. CDR3 sequence (DNA): TGCGCCAGCAAGGACAGGGGTAATTCACCCCTCCACTTT.

The chain couples TRBV29-1 to TRBJ2-1; TRBD2 is a possible D gene (5 bases). The CDR3 has 11 residues. V was trimmed by 7 bases and J by 5 bases, leaving 9 bases between them. In germline, CDR1 is SQVTM, CDR2 ANQGSEA. The CDR3 DNA reads TGCAGCGCAGACTACAACAATGAGCAGTTCTTC. This encodes CSADYNNEQFF.

The chain combines TRBV5-4 with TRBJ2-5; 10 nucleotides agree with TRBD1. Germline loops: CDR1 SGHNT, CDR2 YYREEE (reference sequence). The ends lost 6 bases at V and 4 bases at J; junction bases unmatched: 9. The CDR3 runs to 15 residues. CDR3 region: CASNLRQGARETQYF. CDR3 bases: TGTGCCAGCAACCTAAGACAGGGGGCACGAGAGACCCAGTACTTC.

This sequence joins TRBV5-1 and TRBJ1-2; tentatively, D is TRBD1 (5 bases). This CDR3 is built from 14 residues. The germline CDR1 and CDR2 sequences are SGHRS and YFSETQ. V gave up 7 bases and J gave up 4 bases, with 17 bases separating them. The CDR3 loop is CASSGGVGFYGYTF. CDR3 nucleotides: TGCGCCAGCTCCGGGGGGGTAGGGTTCTATGGCTACACCTTC.

V and J are TRBV28 and TRBJ1-1; 8 bases align to TRBD1. The CDR3 loop spans 15 amino acids. Losses at the gene ends were 4 bases for V and 1 base for J; bases not matched to a gene: 5. The germline gives CDR1 MDHEN, CDR2 SYDVKM. CDR3 sequence (DNA): TGTGCCAGCAGTTCCGCCGGGACAGGGAACACTGAAGCTTTCTTT. Its protein is CASSSAGTGNTEAFF.

The chain uses TRBV6-1 and TRBJ1-3; D ambiguous. This CDR3 comprises 16 residues. V was cut by 1 base and J by 0 bases, with 10 bases left in between. Germline V CDR1 and CDR2: MNHNS, SASEGT. The CDR3 sequence is CASSEGLPSSGNTIYF. The CDR3 nucleotides are TGTGCCAGCAGTGAAGGCCTGCCGAGCTCTGGAAACACCATATATTTT.

The gene calls are TRBV6-5 and TRBJ2-1; 8 bases align to TRBD2. This CDR3 is 16 amino acids long. Trimming took 2 bases from V and 5 from J; bases not matched to a gene: 8. Germline CDR1 MNHEY, CDR2 SVGAGI. The CDR3 DNA is TGTGCCAGCAGTTACCGGGGGACTAGGGTGAACAATGAGCAGTTCTTC. This gives the protein CASSYRGTRVNNEQFF.